The TCR beta chain under discussion was sequenced for a study of blood T cells in healthy people across ages. Germline CDR1 and CDR2: GTSNPN and SVGIG (reference sequence). The CDR3 length is 14 residues. Trimming shortened V by 2 bases and J by 6 bases, and 16 bases separated the two germline ends. It was with a sample-barcoded 5' primer and a J-beta primer mix that a second PCR of roughly 6 to 12 cycles was run. One entry per CDR3 protein, called by TCRdb with MiXCR from the 5' RACE reads. This sample carries roughly 680,000 distinct CDR3 sequences, 45% to 60% of them seen once, and the ten largest clones take 13%. Donors were systemically healthy Caucasian individuals from Russia aged roughly 6 to 95 years. This clonotype showed up just a few times.

Sequenced input: blood. The chain links TRBV30 to TRBJ1-2, with D hard to call. The receptor was isolated from an elderly woman in good health. CDR3 DNA: TGTGCCTGGAGTCCCCGGCCAAGAGGGAATGGCTACACCTTC. It specifies CAWSPRPRGNGYTF.